One sample yielded the 18 T cell receptor beta chains listed below, sequenced in a study of CD8+ T cells in alopecia areata. Investigators isolated RNA and reverse transcribed it into cDNA to act as the sequencing template. The data were produced by immunoSEQ multiplex PCR, yet TCRdb's version contains in-frame clones alone and is incomplete. The sample holds 140,000 to 150,000 clones, roughly 46% seen once. This specimen consisted of CD4+ T cells sorted from blood, obtained at week 0. The source of these receptors is a human donor with alopecia areata.

The V and J genes are TRBV14 and TRBJ2-1; tentatively, D is TRBD2 (5 bases). Germline V CDR1 and CDR2: SGHDN, FVKESK. V shed 3 bases and J shed 9 bases, with 12 bases lying between them. This CDR3 is 13 amino acids long. Here the CDR3 reads CASSHPARAEQFF. The CDR3 coding sequence is TGTGCCAGCAGCCACCCCGCGCGGGCTGAGCAGTTCTTC.

CDR3 sequence reads: CSARDNYEQYF. The DNA for the CDR3 is TGCAGCGCCCGGGACAACTACGAGCAGTACTTC. The chain couples TRBV29-1 to TRBJ2-7, with D perhaps matching TRBD1 (6 bases). The CDR3 length is 11 residues. Germline CDR1 is SQVTM and CDR2 is ANQGSEA. Trimming removed 7 bases at V and 3 bases at J, with 10 bases between.

The V call is TRBV29-1, the J call TRBJ2-5, with unresolved D. Deletions cut 1 base from V and 6 bases from J, with 12 bases between. Germline V gene data show CDR1 as SQVTM and CDR2 as ANQGSEA. The CDR3 consists of 13 residues. In DNA, the CDR3 is TGCAGCGTTGAAGCGGAGAGAAGAAAGACCCAGTACTTC. Its translation: CSVEAERRKTQYF.

This clone was observed a handful of times. The chain is built from TRBV9 and TRBJ2-1; 7 nucleotides agree with TRBD1. V lost 0 bases, J lost 2 bases, and 2 bases stayed unmatched. The CDR3 runs 15 residues. Looked up from germline, CDR1 is SGDLS and CDR2 is YYNGEE. The CDR3 DNA is TGTGCCAGCAGCGTAGACGGGACAGCCTACAATGAGCAGTTCTTC. Residues: CASSVDGTAYNEQFF.

The V gene is TRBV29-1, the J gene TRBJ2-1; 7 nucleotides align to TRBD2. Germline V gene data show CDR1 as SQVTM and CDR2 as ANQGSEA. The CDR3 has 15 residues. After removal of 6 bases from V and 0 bases from J, the junction contained 8 bases not matched to a gene. CDR3 coding DNA: TGCAGCGTCCGGAGGGGCGGGAGCTCCTACAATGAGCAGTTCTTC. It yields the protein CSVRRGGSSYNEQFF.

Here the CDR3 reads CAWSEPGLGTGELFF. CDR3 nucleotide sequence: TGTGCCTGGAGCGAACCGGGACTAGGCACCGGGGAGCTGTTTTTT. The chain uses TRBV30 and TRBJ2-2; 8 bases line up with TRBD2. J gave up 4 bases and V 3 bases, and 7 bases lay outside the gene matches. This CDR3 has 15 residues. The germline gives CDR1 GTSNPN, CDR2 SVGIG (reference sequence).

This clone was seen a handful of times. The V and J genes are TRBV18 and TRBJ2-5, with D uncertain. Between the trimmed V and J ends, which lost 8 bases and 4 bases, there was a span of 11 bases. The CDR3 length is 12 residues. Germline V gene sequence: CDR1 KGHSH, CDR2 LQKENI. The CDR3 spells CASPRPGETQYF. CDR3 nucleotides: TGTGCCAGCCCTCGGCCGGGAGAGACCCAGTACTTC. The full variable domain, in which reference TRBV18 and TRBJ2-5 provide the parts outside the CDR3, is NAGVMQNPRHLVRRRGQEARLRCSPMKGHSHVYWYRQLPEEGLKFMVYLQKENIIDESGMPKERFSAEFPKEGPSILRIQQVVRGDSAAYFCASPRPGETQYFGPGTRLLVL.

This clone was seen only a few times. V gene TRBV30 combines with J gene TRBJ1-2; D is unresolved. Between the trimmed V and J ends, which lost 0 bases and 7 bases, there was a span of 6 bases. Germline loops: CDR1 GTSNPN, CDR2 SVGIG (reference sequence). CDR3 size: 11 residues. The DNA of the CDR3 is TGTGCCTGGAGTGTTTATGGTGGCTACACCTTC. It specifies CAWSVYGGYTF.

This chain links TRBV30 with TRBJ1-4; D is perhaps TRBD1 (5 bases). There are 13 residues in the CDR3. Germline CDR1 GTSNPN, CDR2 SVGIG (reference sequence). Trimming removed 2 bases from V and 5 bases from J, with 9 bases in between. The CDR3 DNA follows: TGTGCCTGGAGTTGGGGGGGGAATGAAAAACTGTTTTTT. Amino acids: CAWSWGGNEKLFF.

The genes are TRBV6-5 and TRBJ2-7; 7 bases map to TRBD1. The trim removed 4 bases at V and 3 bases at J, leaving 6 bases unmatched. CDR1 MNHEY and CDR2 SVGAGI come from the germline V gene. The CDR3 covers 14 residues. The CDR3 sequence is CASSSTGVNYEQYF. The CDR3 coding sequence is TGTGCCAGCAGTTCAACAGGGGTTAACTACGAGCAGTACTTC.

The chain employs TRBV30 and TRBJ1-2; D unresolved. This CDR3 comprises 12 residues. The ends were cut back, 3 bases at V and 3 bases at J, with 8 bases in the middle. In germline, CDR1 is GTSNPN, CDR2 SVGIG (reference sequence). The CDR3 here is CAWRTIYYGYTF. As DNA, the CDR3 is TGTGCCTGGAGGACCATATACTATGGCTACACCTTC.

CDR3 protein: CAWSAGTSGANVLTF. For the CDR3, the DNA is TGTGCCTGGAGCGCAGGGACCTCTGGGGCCAACGTCCTGACTTTC. The chain carries TRBV30 and TRBJ2-6; the D gene could be TRBD1 or TRBD2 (5 bases each). The CDR3 runs to 15 residues. The V gene's germline CDR1 is GTSNPN and CDR2 SVGIG (reference sequence). V dropped 3 bases and J dropped 0 bases, with 9 bases sitting between them. The whole variable domain, filled in from reference TRBV30 and TRBJ2-6, reads SQTIHQWPATLVQPVGSPLSLECTVEGTSNPNLYWYRQAAGRGLQLLFYSVGIGQISSEVPQNLSASRPQDRQFILSSKKLLLSDSGFYLCAWSAGTSGANVLTFGAGSRLTVL.

The chain has TRBV30 and TRBJ1-3; a weak D match, TRBD1 (5 bases). The CDR3 contains 16 residues. CDR1 and CDR2 from the germline V gene are GTSNPN and SVGIG (reference sequence). V gave up 4 bases and J gave up 0 bases, with 16 bases separating them. CDR3 region: CAWNRAGLSSGNTIYF. The DNA of the CDR3 is TGTGCCTGGAACCGGGCAGGGCTGTCCTCTGGAAACACCATATATTTT.

The chain carries TRBV29-1 and TRBJ2-7; the match to TRBD2 covers 8 bases. Per the germline V gene, CDR1 is SQVTM and CDR2 is ANQGSEA. The CDR3 has 13 amino acids. The V segment lost 4 bases and the J segment 5 bases; nucleotides outside the gene matches: 7. CDR3 sequence: CSVGGTRFDEQYF. The CDR3 DNA follows: TGCAGCGTTGGAGGGACTAGATTCGACGAGCAGTACTTC.

The chain joins TRBV5-1 to TRBJ2-2; 7 bases line up with TRBD1. Trimming took 4 bases from V and 4 from J; bases not matched to a gene: 7. The V gene's germline CDR1 is SGHRS and CDR2 YFSETQ. The CDR3 is 15 amino acids. The CDR3 DNA is TGCGCCAGCAGCGCCCAGGGACAGACCACCGGGGAGCTGTTTTTT. Protein product: CASSAQGQTTGELFF.

The V call is TRBV2, the J call TRBJ2-7, with TRBD1 matching over 7 bases. The CDR3 extends over 14 amino acids. The ends lost 4 bases at V and 6 bases at J; junction bases unmatched: 9. CDR1 and CDR2 (germline): SNHLY, FYNNEI. CDR3 sequence reads: CASSVGRGYGEQYF. The CDR3 DNA follows: TGTGCCAGCAGTGTGGGCAGGGGGTATGGCGAGCAGTACTTC.

A few counts support this clone. The chain recombines TRBV29-1 with TRBJ1-1, with D uncertain. V lost 7 bases to trimming and J lost 1 base, with 19 bases between them. Looked up from germline, CDR1 is SQVTM and CDR2 is ANQGSEA. This CDR3 spans 15 amino acids. The CDR3 reads CSAPRLGAGNTEAFF. The CDR3 DNA reads TGCAGCGCCCCCCGGCTAGGAGCGGGGAACACTGAAGCTTTCTTT.

The chain uses TRBV30 and TRBJ2-3, with 9 bases fitting TRBD2. Germline assignment: CDR1 GTSNPN and CDR2 SVGIG (reference sequence). The length of the CDR3 is 14 residues. V was pared by 1 base and J by 3 bases, with 2 bases of the junction left unmatched. CDR3 amino acids: CAWSGLAGTDTQYF. CDR3 in DNA: TGTGCCTGGAGTGGCCTAGCGGGAACAGATACGCAGTATTTT.